Shown below are 30 T cell receptor beta chains from a single sample sequenced in a study of blood T cell repertoires in COVID-19. Assay: immunoSEQ multiplex PCR; the TCRdb copy retains only in-frame clones and omits some. The sample includes under 500,000 clones, more than 85% seen only once; the top ten take roughly 4.3%. The sequencing sample was made of peripheral blood. The receptor source for this set is a young woman with acute or convalescent COVID-19.

V usage is TRBV4-1 and J usage is TRBJ2-7, with D possibly TRBD1 on 6 matching bases. Germline values: CDR1 MGHRA, CDR2 YSYEKL. The CDR3 has 14 residues. V was pared by 7 bases and J by 0 bases, with 13 bases between. Here the CDR3 reads CASTQGLSSYEQYF. The CDR3 DNA sequence: TGCGCCAGCACCCAGGGGCTGTCCTCCTACGAGCAGTACTTC.

The V gene is TRBV6-1, the J gene TRBJ2-7; 12 bases align to TRBD1. The CDR3 runs 16 residues. Germline CDR1 MNHNS, CDR2 SASEGT. Trimming removed 2 bases from V and 3 bases from J; junction bases left unmatched: 5. This CDR3 reads CASSEFGTGGFYEQYF. The DNA for the CDR3 is TGTGCCAGCAGTGAATTCGGGACAGGGGGCTTCTACGAGCAGTACTTC.

V gene TRBV27 combines with J gene TRBJ2-1; TRBD2 matches 8 bases. Germline values: CDR1 MNHEY, CDR2 SMNVEV (reference sequence). The CDR3 covers 14 residues. V shed 7 bases, J shed 5 bases, and the junction held 7 bases outside the gene matches. CDR3 protein: CASTVGRGDNEQFF. In nucleotides, the CDR3 is TGTGCCAGCACAGTGGGGCGGGGGGACAATGAGCAGTTCTTC.

The CDR3 here is CASSLGEPHQPQHF. The CDR3 DNA is TGCGCCAGCAGCTTGGGCGAACCCCATCAGCCCCAGCATTTT. The chain couples TRBV5-1 to TRBJ1-5; D gene unclear. V dropped 0 bases and J dropped 5 bases, with 9 bases sitting between them. Per the germline V gene, CDR1 is SGHRS and CDR2 is YFSETQ. CDR3 length: 14 amino acids.

This clone was seen a handful of times. The V gene is TRBV9, the J gene TRBJ2-7; 8 bases match TRBD1. The germline CDR1 and CDR2 sequences are SGDLS and YYNGEE. Losses at the gene ends were 4 bases for V and 6 bases for J; bases not matched to a gene: 9. The CDR3 covers 14 residues. DNA of the CDR3: TGTGCCAGCAGCTTGACAGGGACAGGATCCGAGCAGTACTTC. It yields the protein CASSLTGTGSEQYF. Filled out from reference TRBV9 and TRBJ2-7, the complete variable domain reads DSGVTQTPKHLITATGQRVTLRCSPRSGDLSVYWYQQSLDQGLQFLIQYYNGEERAKGNILERFSAQQFPDLHSELNLSSLELGDSALYFCASSLTGTGSEQYFGPGTRLTVT.

This chain joins TRBV24-1 and TRBJ2-3, with TRBD2 identical over 8 bases. The germline V gene has CDR1 KGHDR and CDR2 SFDVKD. This CDR3 is 17 amino acids long. V lost 0 bases and J lost 5; bases outside the gene matches: 9. Here the CDR3 reads CATSDLGAGGGLDTQYF. The CDR3 coding sequence is TGTGCCACCAGTGATTTGGGCGCTGGCGGGGGGTTAGATACGCAGTATTTT.

This clone was seen just once. The rearrangement joins TRBV4-2 to TRBJ2-1, with 16 bases matching TRBD2. The J segment lost 6 bases and the V segment lost 2 bases, leaving 7 bases of the junction unmatched. The germline V gene has CDR1 LGHNA and CDR2 YNFKEQ. CDR3 length: 18 amino acids. In nucleotides, the CDR3 is TGTGCCAGCAGCCAACCGGGACTAGCGGGGGGGGCCACCAATGAGCAGTTCTTC. This translates into CASSQPGLAGGATNEQFF.

This sequence joins TRBV12-3 or TRBV12-4 and TRBJ1-1, with D maybe TRBD1 (6 bases). V dropped 7 bases and J dropped 4 bases, with 13 bases sitting between them. CDR3 size: 13 residues. The CDR3 DNA reads as TGTGCCAGCATCCGCAGGGGTTTCACTGAAGCTTTCTTT. It translates to CASIRRGFTEAFF.

This chain joins TRBV5-1 and TRBJ2-2, with 7 bases fitting TRBD2. The CDR3 spans 17 residues. V trimming: 4 bases; J trimming: 0 bases; junction bases outside the gene matches: 9. The germline V gene has CDR1 SGHRS and CDR2 YFSETQ. The DNA of the CDR3 is TGCGCCAGCAGCCCGGAGGGACTACCCACGAACACCGGGGAGCTGTTTTTT. Residues: CASSPEGLPTNTGELFF. The full variable domain, its missing parts supplied by reference TRBV5-1 and TRBJ2-2, is KAGVTQTPRYLIKTRGQQVTLSCSPISGHRSVSWYQQTPGQGLQFLFEYFSETQRNKGNFPGRFSGRQFSNSRSEMNVSTLELGDSALYLCASSPEGLPTNTGELFFGEGSRLTVL.

The J gene is TRBJ2-3, the V gene TRBV12-3 or TRBV12-4, with a tentative D call TRBD2 (6 bases). This CDR3 is 12 amino acids long. V shed 5 bases and J shed 7 bases, with 10 bases lying between them. The CDR3 reads CASSQEGNTQYF. CDR3 coding DNA: TGTGCCAGCAGTCAGGAGGGGAATACGCAGTATTTT.

A note on this clone: A junction boundary mismatches the germline segment, possibly from a read error. This sequence joins TRBV11-2 and TRBJ2-1; possible D gene TRBD2, 5 bases. The germline V gene encodes CDR1 SGHAT and CDR2 FQNNGV. The CDR3 loop spans 14 amino acids. CDR3 region: CASSLASSNNEQFF. The CDR3, as DNA: TGTGCCAGCAGCTTAGCTAGCTCCAACAATGAGCAGTTCTTC.

The chain couples TRBV12-5 to TRBJ1-1, with D possibly matching TRBD1 (5 bases). V was pared by 2 bases and J by 1 base, with 11 bases between. In germline, CDR1 is LGHNT, CDR2 FRNRAP. The CDR3 extends over 15 amino acids. CDR3 sequence: CASGLLGEGNTEAFF. The CDR3 DNA follows: TGTGCTAGTGGTTTGCTGGGGGAGGGGAACACTGAAGCTTTCTTT.

This sequence joins TRBV10-3 and TRBJ2-1, with D possibly being TRBD1 (7 bases). Germline CDR1 is ENHRY and CDR2 is SYGVKD. V lost 4 bases, J lost 4 bases, and 14 bases lay in between. The CDR3 extends over 15 amino acids. Here the CDR3 reads CAISGARGEYNEQFF. CDR3 nucleotide sequence: TGTGCCATCAGTGGGGCCAGGGGGGAGTACAATGAGCAGTTCTTC.

The genes are TRBV29-1 and TRBJ2-2, with TRBD2 matching over 7 bases. CDR1 SQVTM and CDR2 ANQGSEA come from the germline V gene. The CDR3 runs to 14 residues. V lost 3 bases to trimming and J lost 1 base; unmatched junction nucleotides: 2. The CDR3 sequence is CSVEGGGNTGELFF. The CDR3 DNA reads TGCAGCGTTGAGGGCGGGGGGAACACCGGGGAGCTGTTTTTT.

The chain combines TRBV6-7 with TRBJ2-5, with 8 nucleotides matching TRBD1. TRBV6-7 belongs to the ORF category, with a function that is uncertain. This CDR3 comprises 12 residues. Trimming at V came to 2 bases and at J to 14 bases, leaving 7 bases not matched to a gene. The CDR3 here is CASSYVGDRIYF. The CDR3 bases are TGTGCCAGCAGTTACGTGGGGGACAGGATATACTTC.

The chain combines TRBV12-3 or TRBV12-4 with TRBJ2-7; no definite D call. V lost 3 bases and J 6 bases, leaving 9 bases between the germline ends. The CDR3 loop spans 12 amino acids. The CDR3 loop reads CASSFSSGEQYF. In DNA form, the CDR3 reads TGTGCCAGCAGTTTTTCCTCGGGCGAGCAGTACTTC.

The V and J genes are TRBV7-8 and TRBJ1-3; a possible D gene is TRBD1 (6 bases). V was pared by 1 base and J by 0 bases, with 13 bases between. This CDR3 has 17 residues. CDR1 is SGHVS and CDR2 is FQNEAQ in the germline V gene. In DNA form, the CDR3 reads TGTGCCAGCAGCTTAGGGTTTGAGGGGGTCTCTGGAAACACCATATATTTT. Its protein is CASSLGFEGVSGNTIYF.

The V call is TRBV30, the J call TRBJ1-1, with 9 bases aligning to TRBD1. Germline trimming cut 1 base from V and 4 bases from J; bases unmatched to any gene: 10. The CDR3 spans 16 residues. Germline V gene data show CDR1 as GTSNPN and CDR2 as SVGIG (reference sequence). The CDR3 bases are TGTGCCTGGAGTGCCCCAACCCCGACAGGGGGCACTGAAGCTTTCTTT. This codes for CAWSAPTPTGGTEAFF.

This clone was seen just once. This rearrangement joins TRBV28 to TRBJ2-7; 8 bases line up with TRBD2. Germline V gives CDR1 MDHEN, CDR2 SYDVKM. V dropped 8 bases and J dropped 5; count of bases not matched to a gene: 8. The CDR3 consists of 13 residues. In nucleotides, the CDR3 is TGTGCCAGCGGGTCGGGAGGGCTCGACGAGCAGTACTTC. It specifies CASGSGGLDEQYF.

The chain carries TRBV3-1 (or the pseudogene TRBV3-2) and TRBJ2-1, with TRBD2 matching 13 bases. Germline V gives CDR1 LGHDT, CDR2 YNNKEL (reference sequence). The CDR3 is 16 amino acids. Losses at the gene ends were 1 base for V and 8 bases for J; bases not matched to a gene: 5. The CDR3 region is CASSQVFGTSGDEQFF. The CDR3 region has the DNA TGTGCCAGCAGCCAAGTTTTCGGGACTAGCGGGGATGAGCAGTTCTTC.

This sequence joins TRBV15 and TRBJ2-1; possibly TRBD2 for D (5 bases). Germline CDR1 and CDR2: LNHNV and YYDKDF (reference sequence). Trimming took off 2 bases at V and 0 bases at J, with 17 bases between the two ends. The CDR3 is 18 amino acids. As DNA, the CDR3 is TGTGCCACCAGCAGAACCCCCCGAGTAGCGAACTCCTACAATGAGCAGTTCTTC. Residues: CATSRTPRVANSYNEQFF.

The chain employs TRBV7-2 and TRBJ2-5; 10 bases map to TRBD1. Germline V gene sequence: CDR1 SGHTA, CDR2 FQGNSA. Germline trimming cut 6 bases from V and 5 bases from J; bases unmatched to any gene: 6. This CDR3 is 14 amino acids long. As DNA, the CDR3 is TGTGCCAGCAGAATGACAGGGGGCCGGGAGACCCAGTACTTC. It codes for CASRMTGGRETQYF.

This chain connects TRBV30 to TRBJ2-3; tentatively, D is TRBD2 (5 bases). The ends were cut back, 2 bases at V and 0 bases at J, with 15 bases in the middle. Germline V gives CDR1 GTSNPN, CDR2 SVGIG (reference sequence). The CDR3 is made up of 16 amino acids. For the CDR3, the DNA is TGTGCCTGGAGTTCGCCGAGGGTATCTAGCACAGATACGCAGTATTTT. Translating gives CAWSSPRVSSTDTQYF.

This clone has just one count. The chain joins TRBV5-6 to TRBJ1-2, with a possible D match to TRBD1 (5 bases). The CDR3 totals 13 residues. Looked up from germline, CDR1 is SGHDT and CDR2 is YYEEEE. With 5 bases removed from V and 10 bases from J, the gap between germline ends came to 18 bases. The DNA for the CDR3 is TGTGCCAGCAGGCGGGGCCCCTTGATTGACTACACCTTC. Translation gives CASRRGPLIDYTF.

The gene calls are TRBV5-1 and TRBJ2-7; TRBD1 is a possible D gene (6 bases). CDR1 and CDR2 from the germline V gene are SGHRS and YFSETQ. The length of the CDR3 is 14 residues. With 2 bases removed from V and 1 base from J, the gap between germline ends came to 10 bases. CDR3 amino acids: CASSFVQGSYEQYF. The CDR3 DNA follows: TGCGCCAGCAGCTTTGTGCAGGGGTCCTACGAGCAGTACTTC.

The V gene is TRBV18, the J gene TRBJ2-3; a possible D gene is TRBD2 (6 bases). Germline V gene sequence: CDR1 KGHSH, CDR2 LQKENI. V lost 0 bases to trimming and J lost 1 base, with 8 bases between them. The CDR3 runs 15 residues. The CDR3 sequence is CASSPPGGRTDTQYF. The CDR3 nucleotides read TGTGCCAGCTCACCACCGGGGGGTCGCACAGATACGCAGTATTTT.

CDR3 amino acids: CASSTKQGMSGYTF. Written as DNA, the CDR3 is TGTGCCAGCAGCACAAAACAGGGGATGTCTGGCTACACCTTC. V gene TRBV5-4 combines with J gene TRBJ1-2; 7 bases are shared with TRBD1. Trimming cost V 4 bases and J 7 bases; bases outside gene matches: 10. Germline V gives CDR1 SGHNT, CDR2 YYREEE (reference sequence). The CDR3 runs 14 residues.

The CDR3: CASSTTSGQNNEQFF. CDR3 sequence (DNA): TGTGCCAGCAGCACCACCTCGGGACAAAACAATGAGCAGTTCTTC. The gene calls are TRBV5-5 and TRBJ2-1; TRBD1 might be the D (6 bases). Germline CDR1 reads SGHKS; CDR2 reads YYEKEE (reference sequence). Trimming pared 4 bases from V and 5 bases from J, leaving 16 bases between. The CDR3 spans 15 residues.

This clone was observed once. This chain joins TRBV4-1 and TRBJ2-5; D possibly corresponds to TRBD1 (6 bases). CDR1 is MGHRA, CDR2 YSYEKL, per germline. CDR3 length: 17 residues. With 1 base removed from V and 5 bases from J, the gap between germline ends came to 20 bases. CDR3 DNA: TGCGCCAGCAGCCAAGGTGGGGGCCTAGACGGTCCGGAGACCCAGTACTTC. Translating it yields CASSQGGGLDGPETQYF.

This clone was seen more than once but under ten times. V and J are TRBV6-6 and TRBJ1-4; D perhaps matches TRBD1 (5 bases). V lost 5 bases to trimming and J lost 0 bases, with 19 bases between them. Germline V CDR1 and CDR2: MNHNY, SVGAGI (reference sequence). This CDR3 has 18 amino acids. CDR3 sequence (DNA): TGTGCCAGCAGTCTACCCACGGGGGGATTTTCAACTAATGAAAAACTGTTTTTT. Amino acid sequence: CASSLPTGGFSTNEKLFF.